Listed below are T cell receptor beta chains from one sample, sequenced in a study of graft-versus-host responses after intestinal transplantation. For these TCRs, the target antigens are not known. Clones were read by immunoSEQ multiplex PCR, and TCRdb kept only the in-frame ones, dropping some. The sample consists of approximately 110,000 clones, about 92% of them appearing once. This sample comprised unstimulated CD4+ T cells sorted from spleen or lymph node cells, obtained before transplant. The receptor source for this set is a human donor who was the organ donor for an intestinal transplant. The CDR3 runs from the conserved cysteine through the conserved F or W. A D gene is named only where the DNA matches it firmly. A row's size may be missing; if present it is once, few, many or a size class.

length	D	size	V	J	DNA	CDR3
18	TRBD2	NA	TRBV9	TRBJ2-3	TGTGCCAGCAGCGAACACAGATTTTCTAGCGGTAGCACAGATACGCAGTATTTT	CASSEHRFSSGSTDTQYF
15	TRBD2	NA	TRBV2	TRBJ2-2	TGTGCCAGCAGCCTTAGCGGGAGGGGCACCGGGGAGCTGTTTTTT	CASSLSGRGTGELFF
13	NA	NA	TRBV29-1	TRBJ2-5	TGCAGCGTTTTTTGGCTACTCCAAGAGACCCAGTACTTC	CSVFWLLQETQYF
18	NA	NA	TRBV4-1	TRBJ2-3	TGCGCCAGCAGCCAAGATGGGCCCCGCCCTATGAGCACAGATACGCAGTATTTT	CASSQDGPRPMSTDTQYF
19	TRBD2	NA	TRBV11-2	TRBJ2-3	TGTGCCAGCAGCTTAGCGCCTACTAGCGGGAGTCTAAGTCGTGATACGCAGTATTTT	CASSLAPTSGSLSRDTQYF
13	NA	NA	TRBV10-2	TRBJ2-5	TGCGCCAGCAAAACCAGGACACAAGAGACCCAGTACTTC	CASKTRTQETQYF
15	NA	NA	TRBV27	TRBJ2-3	TGTGCCAGCAGTCTACAGGGTTTACTCACAGATACGCAGTATTTT	CASSLQGLLTDTQYF
19	TRBD2	NA	TRBV6-7	TRBJ2-1	TGTGCCAGCAGTTACATCCATTCCGGGACTAGCGGGCCCTACAATGAGCAGTTCTTC	CASSYIHSGTSGPYNEQFF
14	NA	NA	TRBV4-3	TRBJ1-4	TGCGCCAGCAGCCAGGGTGGACTGATCGGAAAACTGTTTTTT	CASSQGGLIGKLFF
15	NA	NA	TRBV11-3	TRBJ2-1	TGTGCCAGCAGCTTAGCAGCAGGGCCCAATTATGAGCAGTTCTTC	CASSLAAGPNYEQFF
15	NA	few	TRBV5-4	TRBJ1-1	TGTGCCAGCAGCTTGGATAGGGCTTCGAACACTGAAGCTTTCTTT	CASSLDRASNTEAFF
16	TRBD1	NA	TRBV19	TRBJ1-5	TGTGCCAGTAGTATAGGGACAGGGAGGGATAAACAGCCCCAGCATTTT	CASSIGTGRDKQPQHF
14	NA	NA	TRBV6-5	TRBJ2-2	TGTGCCAGCAGTTACTCGAGGGGCACCGGGGAGCTGTTTTTT	CASSYSRGTGELFF